These 11 T cell receptor beta chains originate from one sample sequenced in a study of cytomegalovirus exposure and HLA in healthy donors. The study ran its PCR with 60 Vbeta and 13 Jbeta primers. Using immunoSEQ multiplex PCR, the repertoire was profiled, and TCRdb retains in-frame clones only, with some absent. Among 160,000 or so clones listed, about 80% were seen once. Sequencing was carried out using PBMCs. The receptors were sampled from a woman between 50 and 59 years old in good health and CMV-seronegative.

To note about this clone: In the same sample, other DNA sequences code for this CDR3. The chain combines TRBV15 with TRBJ1-3; tentatively, D is TRBD1 (5 bases). The ends were cut back, 1 base at V and 2 bases at J, with 9 bases in the middle. The CDR3 sequence is 15 residues long. Germline loops: CDR1 LNHNV, CDR2 YYDKDF (reference sequence). CDR3 in amino acids: CATSRGQGTGNTIYF. The CDR3 DNA is TGTGCCACCAGCAGAGGGCAGGGAACTGGAAACACCATATATTTT.

The V and J genes are TRBV5-1 and TRBJ1-6; 8 bases are shared with TRBD1. CDR3 length: 14 amino acids. V lost 4 bases to trimming and J lost 10 bases; unmatched junction nucleotides: 7. Germline-derived CDR1 and CDR2 are SGHRS and YFSETQ. The CDR3 region has the DNA TGCGCCAGCAGCGCACAGGGGGTTGGATCACCCCTCCACTTT. Protein: CASSAQGVGSPLHF.

The rearrangement joins TRBV27 to TRBJ1-5; the D gene is possibly TRBD1 (5 bases). CDR3 length: 14 amino acids. Per the germline V gene, CDR1 is MNHEY and CDR2 is SMNVEV (reference sequence). The V end was cut by 6 bases, the J end by 6 bases, with 15 bases between. The CDR3 is CASSPRGLGQPQHF. The CDR3 nucleotides are TGTGCCAGCAGCCCTAGGGGCCTGGGTCAGCCCCAGCATTTT.

The rearrangement uses TRBV5-4 and TRBJ2-1; 10 nucleotides line up with TRBD2. Per germline, CDR1 SGHNT and CDR2 YYREEE (reference sequence). The CDR3 is 17 residues long. Trimming cost V 0 bases and J 5 bases; bases outside gene matches: 8. Here the CDR3 DNA reads TGTGCCAGCAGCTTGGGACCCCCTAGCGGGGGAAACAATGAGCAGTTCTTC. Translating it yields CASSLGPPSGGNNEQFF.

The V and J genes are TRBV7-2 and TRBJ2-1; 14 bases are a match to TRBD2. Per germline, CDR1 SGHTA and CDR2 FQGNSA. CDR3 length equals 18 residues. The V segment lost 1 base and the J segment 6 bases; nucleotides outside the gene matches: 8. This chain's CDR3 is CASSLEGRLAGGRNEQFF. For the CDR3, the DNA is TGTGCCAGCAGCTTAGAGGGAAGACTAGCGGGGGGGCGCAATGAGCAGTTCTTC.

The chain combines TRBV5-4 with TRBJ2-7, with D possibly being TRBD2 (5 bases). Trimming removed 4 bases from V and 7 bases from J, with 21 bases in between. The CDR3 contains 15 residues. Germline CDR1 and CDR2: SGHNT and YYREEE (reference sequence). CDR3 region: CASSRADFGPGEQYF. For the CDR3, the DNA is TGTGCCAGCAGCCGCGCGGATTTCGGCCCGGGAGAGCAGTACTTC.

This rearrangement joins TRBV5-4 to TRBJ2-2; 7 positions agree with TRBD1. The CDR3 contains 15 residues. The V gene end was trimmed by 0 bases and the J gene end by 1 base; junction bases not matched to a gene: 0. The germline V gene has CDR1 SGHNT and CDR2 YYREEE (reference sequence). The CDR3 loop reads CASSLGQGNTGELFF. The CDR3 DNA is TGTGCCAGCAGCTTGGGACAGGGGAACACCGGGGAGCTGTTTTTT.

The chain recombines TRBV7-8 with TRBJ2-7; possible D gene TRBD2, 7 bases. CDR3 length: 16 residues. The V and J ends lost 5 bases and 2 bases respectively, with 19 bases between them. Germline V gene lookup returns CDR1 SGHVS and CDR2 FQNEAQ. The CDR3 nucleotides read TGTGCCAGCAGCCTCATGGGGGGGGGCGCGACCTACGAGCAGTACTTC. Its protein product is CASSLMGGGATYEQYF.

V and J are TRBV9 and TRBJ2-1, with TRBD2 matching over 14 bases. V gave up 0 bases and J gave up 12 bases; unmatched junction bases: 5. CDR1 SGDLS and CDR2 YYNGEE come from the germline V gene. The CDR3 is made up of 15 amino acids. The DNA of the CDR3 is TGTGCCAGCAGCGTAGAAGGGACTAGCGGGGGTGTGCAGTTCTTC. Amino acids: CASSVEGTSGGVQFF.

The chain uses TRBV7-2 and TRBJ1-2, with 8 bases matching TRBD1. With V trimmed by 2 bases and J by 6 bases, 5 bases remained unmatched. The length of the CDR3 is 14 residues. Per the germline V gene, CDR1 is SGHTA and CDR2 is FQGNSA. The CDR3 spells CASSLLRQGNGYTF. CDR3 DNA: TGTGCCAGCAGCTTACTGAGACAGGGGAATGGCTACACCTTC.

The chain has TRBV6-4 and TRBJ1-6, with no clear D. CDR3 size: 15 residues. CDR1 and CDR2 from the germline V gene are MRHNA and SNTAGT. V was shortened by 11 bases and J by 7 bases, with 21 bases between the two germline ends. Here the CDR3 reads CARGRSGQTNSPLHF. The CDR3 DNA sequence: TGTGCCCGAGGGAGGTCTGGGCAGACAAATTCACCCCTCCACTTT.